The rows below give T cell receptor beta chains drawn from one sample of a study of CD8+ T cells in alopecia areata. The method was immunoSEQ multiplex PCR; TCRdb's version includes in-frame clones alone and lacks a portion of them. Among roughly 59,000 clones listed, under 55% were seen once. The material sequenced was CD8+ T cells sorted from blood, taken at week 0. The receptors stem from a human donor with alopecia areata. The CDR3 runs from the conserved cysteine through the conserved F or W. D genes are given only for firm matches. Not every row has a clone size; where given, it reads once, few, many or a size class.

cdr3_nt: TGTGCCAGCAGCGCAGGACAGGGACTAGCGGAATACGAGCAGTACTTC; cdr3_aa: CASSAGQGLAEYEQYF; d_call: TRBD2; v_call: TRBV9; clone_size: NA; j_call: TRBJ2-7
cdr3_nt: TGTGCCAGCCGGACGAGAGATGGCTACACCTTC; cdr3_aa: CASRTRDGYTF; d_call: NA; v_call: TRBV27; clone_size: NA; j_call: TRBJ1-2
cdr3_nt: TGCGCCAGCAGTCAAGGGGAGGGCCTCTTGAGGCCCCAGCATTTT; cdr3_aa: CASSQGEGLLRPQHF; d_call: NA; v_call: TRBV4-1; clone_size: few; j_call: TRBJ1-5
cdr3_nt: TGTGCCAGCAGCTCTACCGGGACAGGGCCAATTCACACTGAAGCTTTCTTT; cdr3_aa: CASSSTGTGPIHTEAFF; d_call: TRBD1; v_call: TRBV7-3; clone_size: few; j_call: TRBJ1-1
cdr3_nt: TGTGCCAGCAGTGAAGGTAACAGCTACGAGCAGTACTTC; cdr3_aa: CASSEGNSYEQYF; d_call: NA; v_call: TRBV25-1; clone_size: NA; j_call: TRBJ2-7
cdr3_nt: TGCAGCGTTTTAGCGACCTCCTACGAGCAGTACTTC; cdr3_aa: CSVLATSYEQYF; d_call: NA; v_call: TRBV29-1; clone_size: NA; j_call: TRBJ2-7
cdr3_nt: TGCAGCGCACACAGGTCCTACACAGATACGCAGTATTTT; cdr3_aa: CSAHRSYTDTQYF; d_call: NA; v_call: TRBV29-1; clone_size: few; j_call: TRBJ2-3
cdr3_nt: TGCGCCAGCAGCCAAGAAGACAGTCAAGAGACCCAGTACTTC; cdr3_aa: CASSQEDSQETQYF; d_call: NA; v_call: TRBV4-1; clone_size: NA; j_call: TRBJ2-5
cdr3_nt: TGTGCCAGCGCTGCGACGGACTCCTACAATGAGCAGTTCTTC; cdr3_aa: CASAATDSYNEQFF; d_call: NA; v_call: TRBV11-1; clone_size: NA; j_call: TRBJ2-1
cdr3_nt: TGTGCCAGCACAACGCAGTATTTT; cdr3_aa: CASTTQYF; d_call: NA; v_call: TRBV7-9; clone_size: few; j_call: TRBJ2-3
cdr3_nt: TGTGCCACCTACGGCACCGGGGAGCTGTTTTTT; cdr3_aa: CATYGTGELFF; d_call: NA; v_call: TRBV6-5; clone_size: few; j_call: TRBJ2-2
cdr3_nt: TGTGCCAGCAGCCTAGCGGGGTCCTACGAGCAGTACTTC; cdr3_aa: CASSLAGSYEQYF; d_call: TRBD2; v_call: TRBV11-2; clone_size: few; j_call: TRBJ2-7
cdr3_nt: TGTGCCAGCAGTTTTGGGCGGCCTGGAGGCAATGAGCAGTTCTTC; cdr3_aa: CASSFGRPGGNEQFF; d_call: NA; v_call: TRBV28; clone_size: many; j_call: TRBJ2-1
cdr3_nt: TGCAGCGTCGGTTTGACTAGCGGGGGGTTTGGAGATACGCAGTATTTT; cdr3_aa: CSVGLTSGGFGDTQYF; d_call: TRBD2; v_call: TRBV29-1; clone_size: few; j_call: TRBJ2-3
cdr3_nt: TGCAGCGTCCGACAAGGGGAAAAACTGTTTTTT; cdr3_aa: CSVRQGEKLFF; d_call: NA; v_call: TRBV29-1; clone_size: few; j_call: TRBJ1-4
cdr3_nt: TGTGCCAGCAGTTTTGGATCGTCGGAGACCCAGTACTTC; cdr3_aa: CASSFGSSETQYF; d_call: NA; v_call: TRBV28; clone_size: few; j_call: TRBJ2-5
cdr3_nt: TGTGCCAGCAGCCCCACCTCAGGGAGCGGGCACACAGATACGCAGTATTTT; cdr3_aa: CASSPTSGSGHTDTQYF; d_call: NA; v_call: TRBV7-9; clone_size: few; j_call: TRBJ2-3
cdr3_nt: TGTGCCAGCATCCCTAGCGGGAGGCCAAACTACAATGAGCAGTTCTTC; cdr3_aa: CASIPSGRPNYNEQFF; d_call: TRBD2; v_call: TRBV7-8; clone_size: NA; j_call: TRBJ2-1
cdr3_nt: TGCAGCGGTTGGGAGGGGCTTTGGGAGACCCAGTACTTC; cdr3_aa: CSGWEGLWETQYF; d_call: TRBD2; v_call: TRBV29-1; clone_size: NA; j_call: TRBJ2-5
cdr3_nt: TGTGCCAGCAGCACCCCGGTTGGGGGAACAGATACGCAGTATTTT; cdr3_aa: CASSTPVGGTDTQYF; d_call: NA; v_call: TRBV11-2; clone_size: NA; j_call: TRBJ2-3
cdr3_nt: TGCAGCGTAGACAACTATGGCTACACCTTC; cdr3_aa: CSVDNYGYTF; d_call: NA; v_call: TRBV29-1; clone_size: NA; j_call: TRBJ1-2
cdr3_nt: TGCAGCGCCGCGGACAGTTTGGGGACAGATACGCAGTATTTT; cdr3_aa: CSAADSLGTDTQYF; d_call: NA; v_call: TRBV29-1; clone_size: few; j_call: TRBJ2-3
cdr3_nt: TGCAGCGTCGAACGACAGGGTGGCTACACCTTC; cdr3_aa: CSVERQGGYTF; d_call: TRBD1; v_call: TRBV29-1; clone_size: NA; j_call: TRBJ1-2
cdr3_nt: TGCAGTGCGGGGGACAATCAGCCCCAGCATTTT; cdr3_aa: CSAGDNQPQHF; d_call: NA; v_call: TRBV20-1; clone_size: few; j_call: TRBJ1-5
cdr3_nt: TGTGCCAGTAACGAGGGTATAAGCGGCTACACCTTC; cdr3_aa: CASNEGISGYTF; d_call: NA; v_call: TRBV19; clone_size: many; j_call: TRBJ1-2
cdr3_nt: TGTGCCACCCACCCAGGCGGGGTAACCTACGAGCAGTACTTC; cdr3_aa: CATHPGGVTYEQYF; d_call: NA; v_call: TRBV28; clone_size: NA; j_call: TRBJ2-7
cdr3_nt: TGTGCCTGGAGTGTCGGGGCCCGAGGTGGGTACTTC; cdr3_aa: CAWSVGARGGYF; d_call: NA; v_call: TRBV30; clone_size: NA; j_call: TRBJ2-7
cdr3_nt: TGTGCCAGCAGCGATCTTGCGACCCAGTACTTC; cdr3_aa: CASSDLATQYF; d_call: NA; v_call: TRBV11-2; clone_size: NA; j_call: TRBJ2-5
cdr3_nt: TGTGCCAGCAGTGACCTAGCGGGAGGGGGAGATACGCAGTATTTT; cdr3_aa: CASSDLAGGGDTQYF; d_call: TRBD2; v_call: TRBV6-4; clone_size: few; j_call: TRBJ2-3
cdr3_nt: TGTGCCAGCAGTGAATATGGGGGGCAGTGGGTCAAAAACATTCAGTACTTC; cdr3_aa: CASSEYGGQWVKNIQYF; d_call: NA; v_call: TRBV25-1; clone_size: few; j_call: TRBJ2-4
cdr3_nt: TGTGCCAGCGTAGGTCTCGGGACAGATACCTACGAGCAGTACTTC; cdr3_aa: CASVGLGTDTYEQYF; d_call: TRBD1; v_call: TRBV7-9; clone_size: once; j_call: TRBJ2-7
cdr3_nt: TGCAGCGTGGCCGAGGGTCTCAACTATGGCTACACCTTC; cdr3_aa: CSVAEGLNYGYTF; d_call: NA; v_call: TRBV29-1; clone_size: NA; j_call: TRBJ1-2
cdr3_nt: TGTGCCAGCAGCTTACCCCTTCAGGGGGCCTCCTCCTACGAGCAGTACTTC; cdr3_aa: CASSLPLQGASSYEQYF; d_call: TRBD1; v_call: TRBV7-9; clone_size: many; j_call: TRBJ2-7
cdr3_nt: TGTGCCAGCACCGCCGGGACAGGGGTCTATGGCTACACCTTC; cdr3_aa: CASTAGTGVYGYTF; d_call: TRBD1; v_call: TRBV7-9; clone_size: NA; j_call: TRBJ1-2
cdr3_nt: TGTGCCAGCAGTCCGCGGGGGTCCCGCTCTGGAAACACCATATATTTT; cdr3_aa: CASSPRGSRSGNTIYF; d_call: NA; v_call: TRBV27; clone_size: once; j_call: TRBJ1-3
cdr3_nt: TGCGCCAGCAGACCTGGACAGGGGGCGTGGAACGAGCAGTACTTC; cdr3_aa: CASRPGQGAWNEQYF; d_call: TRBD1; v_call: TRBV5-1; clone_size: few; j_call: TRBJ2-7
cdr3_nt: TGTGCCAGCAGTTTTGCCAGGGGGCAAGAGACCCAGTACTTC; cdr3_aa: CASSFARGQETQYF; d_call: TRBD1; v_call: TRBV27; clone_size: few; j_call: TRBJ2-5
cdr3_nt: TGCAGCGTTGAAGGCGCGGAGTACGAGCAGTACTTC; cdr3_aa: CSVEGAEYEQYF; d_call: NA; v_call: TRBV29-1; clone_size: NA; j_call: TRBJ2-7
cdr3_nt: TGTGCCAGCAGCTTAGGCAGGGTGGGCACCGGGGAGCTGTTTTTT; cdr3_aa: CASSLGRVGTGELFF; d_call: NA; v_call: TRBV11-2; clone_size: few; j_call: TRBJ2-2
cdr3_nt: TGTGCCAGCAGCTCGACTAGCGGGAGAGGGGCCAACGTCCTGACTTTC; cdr3_aa: CASSSTSGRGANVLTF; d_call: TRBD2; v_call: TRBV7-9; clone_size: NA; j_call: TRBJ2-6
cdr3_nt: TGCGCCAGCAGCCAAGATGCTAAGGGGAACACTGAAGCTTTCTTT; cdr3_aa: CASSQDAKGNTEAFF; d_call: NA; v_call: TRBV4-3; clone_size: NA; j_call: TRBJ1-1
cdr3_nt: TGCGCCAGCAGCACTTCGGACTCTTCCTACGAGCAGTACTTC; cdr3_aa: CASSTSDSSYEQYF; d_call: NA; v_call: TRBV4-1; clone_size: NA; j_call: TRBJ2-7
cdr3_nt: TGCGCCAGCAGCCAGCGGACTAGCGGTAGCACAGATACGCAGTATTTT; cdr3_aa: CASSQRTSGSTDTQYF; d_call: TRBD2; v_call: TRBV4-1; clone_size: NA; j_call: TRBJ2-3
cdr3_nt: TGTGCCAGCAGTTACCGGGACCTCTACAATGAGCAGTTCTTC; cdr3_aa: CASSYRDLYNEQFF; d_call: NA; v_call: TRBV6-6; clone_size: few; j_call: TRBJ2-1
cdr3_nt: TGTGCCAGCAGGGCGGGGATTTACGAGCAGTACTTC; cdr3_aa: CASRAGIYEQYF; d_call: NA; v_call: TRBV6-5; clone_size: NA; j_call: TRBJ2-7
cdr3_nt: TGTGCCAGCAGCGTAAACGCGATTGAGCAGTTCTTC; cdr3_aa: CASSVNAIEQFF; d_call: NA; v_call: TRBV9; clone_size: NA; j_call: TRBJ2-1
cdr3_nt: TGTGCCAGCCGCAACTGGCCCTCTGAAGCTTTCTTT; cdr3_aa: CASRNWPSEAFF; d_call: NA; v_call: TRBV25-1; clone_size: few; j_call: TRBJ1-1
cdr3_nt: TGCAGCGTTGGCCCGGGCGGTAAAGCTTTCTTT; cdr3_aa: CSVGPGGKAFF; d_call: NA; v_call: TRBV29-1; clone_size: NA; j_call: TRBJ1-1
cdr3_nt: TGTGCCTGTCGGACCCGAGCCGCCTACGAGCAGTACTTC; cdr3_aa: CACRTRAAYEQYF; d_call: NA; v_call: TRBV30; clone_size: NA; j_call: TRBJ2-7
cdr3_nt: TGTGCCAGCAGCTTTTCGGACAGGGAACACTACGAGCAGTACTTC; cdr3_aa: CASSFSDREHYEQYF; d_call: TRBD1; v_call: TRBV11-2; clone_size: NA; j_call: TRBJ2-7
cdr3_nt: TGTGCCAGCGCTATCTCGGGACAGGGCTCCTACGAGCAGTACTTC; cdr3_aa: CASAISGQGSYEQYF; d_call: TRBD1; v_call: TRBV27; clone_size: NA; j_call: TRBJ2-7
cdr3_nt: TGTGCCAGCAGACCCAGGGGAGGTTTCTACGAGCAGTACTTC; cdr3_aa: CASRPRGGFYEQYF; d_call: NA; v_call: TRBV27; clone_size: NA; j_call: TRBJ2-7
cdr3_nt: TGTGCCAGCAGCGCCTTACAGATTCCTGGGCAGTTCTTC; cdr3_aa: CASSALQIPGQFF; d_call: NA; v_call: TRBV14; clone_size: NA; j_call: TRBJ2-1
cdr3_nt: TGCAGCGTTGATCCCCTGCCGGACACTAACTATGGCTACACCTTC; cdr3_aa: CSVDPLPDTNYGYTF; d_call: NA; v_call: TRBV29-1; clone_size: NA; j_call: TRBJ1-2
cdr3_nt: TGTGCCAGCAGACCTCCGGGGGCAGGAGCTTTCTTT; cdr3_aa: CASRPPGAGAFF; d_call: NA; v_call: TRBV2; clone_size: many; j_call: TRBJ1-1
cdr3_nt: TGTGCCAGCAGGGGGGGACAGGCGTGGACAGATACGCAGTATTTT; cdr3_aa: CASRGGQAWTDTQYF; d_call: TRBD1; v_call: TRBV7-9; clone_size: NA; j_call: TRBJ2-3
cdr3_nt: TGCGCCAGCAGCCCCCGACAGGGCTGGTACCAAGAGACCCAGTACTTC; cdr3_aa: CASSPRQGWYQETQYF; d_call: TRBD1; v_call: TRBV4-1; clone_size: NA; j_call: TRBJ2-5
cdr3_nt: TGTGCCAGCAGCTCCCAACAGGGAGGAAATCAGCCCCAGCATTTT; cdr3_aa: CASSSQQGGNQPQHF; d_call: NA; v_call: TRBV7-9; clone_size: NA; j_call: TRBJ1-5
cdr3_nt: TGTGCCAGCTCGCTTCCCGGGACAGGGAATCGACTGTTTTTT; cdr3_aa: CASSLPGTGNRLFF; d_call: TRBD1; v_call: TRBV18; clone_size: NA; j_call: TRBJ1-4
cdr3_nt: TGTGCCATCAGTGAGTCTGGGGGTCAGCCCCAGCATTTT; cdr3_aa: CAISESGGQPQHF; d_call: NA; v_call: TRBV10-3; clone_size: few; j_call: TRBJ1-5